These 9 T cell receptor beta chains came from one sample sequenced in a study of blood T cell repertoires in COVID-19. Clones were read by immunoSEQ multiplex PCR, and TCRdb kept only the in-frame ones, dropping some. The sample consists of about 240,000 clones, 75% to 90% of them appearing once. Material for sequencing was peripheral blood. Receptors originate from a woman of 80 years or more with COVID-19, enrolled during active disease.

The DNA of the CDR3 is TGTGCCAGCAGCTTGGGCAGGGTATATGGCTACACCTTC. Translated: CASSLGRVYGYTF. This chain joins TRBV7-2 and TRBJ1-2, with a weak D call TRBD1 (5 bases). Germline V CDR1 and CDR2: SGHTA, FQGNSA. Trimming cost V 3 bases and J 5 bases, with 10 bases left between them. This CDR3 is 13 amino acids long.

This chain joins TRBV11-2 and TRBJ2-5; a weak D match, TRBD2 (5 bases). V was cut by 4 bases and J by 5 bases, with 17 bases left in between. This CDR3 contains 15 residues. Germline V lookup: CDR1 SGHAT, CDR2 FQNNGV. CDR3 sequence: CASSYNMGQRETQYF. CDR3 bases: TGTGCCAGCAGCTATAACATGGGTCAGCGGGAGACCCAGTACTTC.

The J gene is TRBJ2-1, the V gene TRBV5-1, with D unresolved. The CDR3 is 14 amino acids. Germline V CDR1 and CDR2: SGHRS, YFSETQ. Trimming took 2 bases from V and 9 from J, leaving 15 bases between them. The CDR3 spells CASSFPLLNGEQFF. The CDR3 coding sequence is TGCGCCAGCAGCTTCCCGCTCCTGAACGGTGAGCAGTTCTTC.

The rearrangement uses TRBV28 and TRBJ2-2; TRBD2 matches at 11 bases. The germline V gene has CDR1 MDHEN and CDR2 SYDVKM. V gave up 4 bases and J gave up 2 bases; unmatched junction bases: 6. The CDR3 is 17 amino acids. Written as DNA, the CDR3 is TGTGCCAGCAGTTCCGCCCTAGCGGGAGGTAACACCGGGGAGCTGTTTTTT. Translation: CASSSALAGGNTGELFF.

V and J are TRBV4-1 and TRBJ1-2, with D unresolved. Germline-derived CDR1 and CDR2 are MGHRA and YSYEKL. Trimming took off 4 bases at V and 8 bases at J, with 11 bases between the two ends. The CDR3 contains 12 residues. The CDR3 here is CASSPQTGGYTF. The CDR3 DNA reads as TGCGCCAGCAGCCCCCAAACGGGAGGCTACACCTTC.

V usage is TRBV28 and J usage is TRBJ1-1; weak D call: TRBD1 (6 bases). The CDR3 consists of 14 residues. From germline, CDR1 is MDHEN and CDR2 SYDVKM. The V gene lost 4 bases and the J gene lost 4 bases, with 13 bases spanning the gap. The CDR3 reads CASSSGGLATEAFF. The CDR3 DNA follows: TGTGCCAGCAGTTCCGGGGGGCTGGCCACTGAAGCTTTCTTT.

This chain uses TRBV10-3 with TRBJ2-7, with 10 positions matching TRBD2. CDR1 is ENHRY, CDR2 SYGVKD, per germline. The V and J ends lost 4 bases and 2 bases, in that order; junction bases with no gene match: 8. The CDR3 is made up of 16 amino acids. This CDR3 is CAISVQSAGGPYEQYF. For the CDR3, the DNA is TGTGCCATCAGTGTGCAATCAGCGGGAGGGCCCTACGAGCAGTACTTC.

V gene TRBV11-3 combines with J gene TRBJ2-5, with 10 bases aligning to TRBD2. Germline values: CDR1 SGHNT, CDR2 YENEEA. The CDR3 consists of 17 residues. With V trimmed by 1 base and J by 3 bases, 8 bases remained unmatched. The CDR3 nucleotides read TGTGCCAGCAGCTTAGGTGCGAGCGGGGGGGCCAAAGAGACCCAGTACTTC. This codes for CASSLGASGGAKETQYF.

The table lists this clone with a few counts. Other nucleotide sequences from this sample produce the same CDR3. The CDR3 DNA follows: TGTGCCAGCAGCTTACAGGGTACTGAAGCTTTCTTT. Translating gives CASSLQGTEAFF. The chain has TRBV11-2 and TRBJ1-1; tentative D call: TRBD1 (5 bases). The germline CDR1 and CDR2 sequences are SGHAT and FQNNGV. This CDR3 has 12 residues. Trimming took 2 bases from V and 5 from J, leaving 6 bases between them.